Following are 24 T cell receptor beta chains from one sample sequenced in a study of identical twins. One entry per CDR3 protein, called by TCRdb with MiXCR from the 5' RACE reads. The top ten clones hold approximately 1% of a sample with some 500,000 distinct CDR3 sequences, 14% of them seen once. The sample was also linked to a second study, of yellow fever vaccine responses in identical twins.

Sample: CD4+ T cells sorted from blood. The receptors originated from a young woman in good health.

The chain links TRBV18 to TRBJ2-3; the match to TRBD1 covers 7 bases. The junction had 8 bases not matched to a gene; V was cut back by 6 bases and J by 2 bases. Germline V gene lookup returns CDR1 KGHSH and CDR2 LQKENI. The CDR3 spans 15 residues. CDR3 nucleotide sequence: TGTGCCAGCTCCCTTGACAGGGAATACACAGATACGCAGTATTTT. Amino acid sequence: CASSLDREYTDTQYF.

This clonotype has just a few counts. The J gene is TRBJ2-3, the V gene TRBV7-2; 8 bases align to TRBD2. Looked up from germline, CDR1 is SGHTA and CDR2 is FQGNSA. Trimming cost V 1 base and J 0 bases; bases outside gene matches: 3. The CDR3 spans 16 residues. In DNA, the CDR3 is TGTGCCAGCAGCTTAGACAGCGGGGGCAGCACAGATACGCAGTATTTT. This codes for CASSLDSGGSTDTQYF.

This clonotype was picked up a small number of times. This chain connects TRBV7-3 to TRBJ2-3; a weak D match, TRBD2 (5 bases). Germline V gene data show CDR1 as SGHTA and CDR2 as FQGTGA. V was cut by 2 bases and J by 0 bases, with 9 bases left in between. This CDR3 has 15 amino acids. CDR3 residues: CASSLSGISTDTQYF. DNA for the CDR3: TGTGCCAGCAGCTTATCCGGGATTAGCACAGATACGCAGTATTTT.

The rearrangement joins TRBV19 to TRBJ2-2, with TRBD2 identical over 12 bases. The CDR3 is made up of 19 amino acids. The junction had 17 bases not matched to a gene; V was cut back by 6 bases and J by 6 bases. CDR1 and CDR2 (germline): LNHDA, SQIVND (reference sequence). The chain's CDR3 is CASSGDRARTSGTPGELFF. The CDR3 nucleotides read TGTGCCAGTAGCGGGGACAGGGCCAGGACTAGCGGGACCCCCGGGGAGCTGTTTTTT. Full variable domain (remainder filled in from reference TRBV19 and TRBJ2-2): DGGITQSPKYLFRKEGQNVTLSCEQNLNHDAMYWYRQDPGQGLRLIYYSQIVNDFQKGDIAEGYSVSREKKESFPLTVTSAQKNPTAFYLCASSGDRARTSGTPGELFFGEGSRLTVL.

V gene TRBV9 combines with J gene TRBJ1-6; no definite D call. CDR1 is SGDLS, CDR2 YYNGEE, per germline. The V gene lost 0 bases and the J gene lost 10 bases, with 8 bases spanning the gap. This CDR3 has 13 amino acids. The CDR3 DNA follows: TGTGCCAGCAGCGTAGAAGGCCAATCACCCCTCCACTTT. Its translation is CASSVEGQSPLHF.

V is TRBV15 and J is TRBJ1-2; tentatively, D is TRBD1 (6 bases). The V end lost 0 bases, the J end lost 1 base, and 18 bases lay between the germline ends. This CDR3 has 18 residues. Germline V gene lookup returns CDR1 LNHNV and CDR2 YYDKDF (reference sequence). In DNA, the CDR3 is TGTGCCACCAGCAGAGACTCGGACAGTACTTTTTATAACTATGGCTACACCTTC. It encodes CATSRDSDSTFYNYGYTF.

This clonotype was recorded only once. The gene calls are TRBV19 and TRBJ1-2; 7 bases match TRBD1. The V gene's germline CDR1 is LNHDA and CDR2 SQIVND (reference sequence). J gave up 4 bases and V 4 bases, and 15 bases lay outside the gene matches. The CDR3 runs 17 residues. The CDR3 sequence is CASSNSPGTVSIYGYTF. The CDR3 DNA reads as TGTGCCAGTAGTAACAGCCCCGGGACAGTGTCCATCTATGGCTACACCTTC.

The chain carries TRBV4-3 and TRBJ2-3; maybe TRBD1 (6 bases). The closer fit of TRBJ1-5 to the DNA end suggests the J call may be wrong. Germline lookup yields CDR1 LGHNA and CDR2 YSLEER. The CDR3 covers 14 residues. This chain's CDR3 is CASSQDWGADTQHF. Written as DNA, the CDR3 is TGCGCCAGCAGCCAAGATTGGGGGGCAGATACGCAGCATTTT.

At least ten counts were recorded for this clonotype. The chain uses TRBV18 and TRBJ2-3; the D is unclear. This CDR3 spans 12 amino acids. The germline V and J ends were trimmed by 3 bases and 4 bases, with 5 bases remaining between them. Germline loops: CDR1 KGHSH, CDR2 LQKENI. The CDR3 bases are TGTGCCAGCTCACCCAAAGCAGATACGCAGTATTTT. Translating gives CASSPKADTQYF. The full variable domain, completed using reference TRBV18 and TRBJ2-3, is NAGVMQNPRHLVRRRGQEARLRCSPMKGHSHVYWYRQLPEEGLKFMVYLQKENIIDESGMPKERFSAEFPKEGPSILRIQQVVRGDSAAYFCASSPKADTQYFGPGTRLTVL.

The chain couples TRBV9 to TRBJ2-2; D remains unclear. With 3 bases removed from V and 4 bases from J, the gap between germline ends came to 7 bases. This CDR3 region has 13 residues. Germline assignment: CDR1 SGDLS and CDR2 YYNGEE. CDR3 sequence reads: CASSALTTGELFF. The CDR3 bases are TGTGCCAGCAGCGCCTTAACCACCGGGGAGCTGTTTTTT.

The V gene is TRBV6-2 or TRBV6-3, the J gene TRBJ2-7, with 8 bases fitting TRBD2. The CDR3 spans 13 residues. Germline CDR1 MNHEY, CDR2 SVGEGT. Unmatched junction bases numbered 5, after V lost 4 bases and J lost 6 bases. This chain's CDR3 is CASSFKLAVEQYF. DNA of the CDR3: TGTGCCAGCAGTTTCAAACTAGCGGTCGAGCAGTACTTC.

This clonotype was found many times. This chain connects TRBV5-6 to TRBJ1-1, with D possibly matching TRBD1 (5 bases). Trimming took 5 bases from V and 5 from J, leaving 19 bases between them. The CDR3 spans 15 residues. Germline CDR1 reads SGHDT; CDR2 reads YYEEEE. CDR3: CASRSNGDGGTEAFF. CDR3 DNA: TGTGCCAGCAGGTCCAACGGTGATGGGGGAACTGAAGCTTTCTTT.

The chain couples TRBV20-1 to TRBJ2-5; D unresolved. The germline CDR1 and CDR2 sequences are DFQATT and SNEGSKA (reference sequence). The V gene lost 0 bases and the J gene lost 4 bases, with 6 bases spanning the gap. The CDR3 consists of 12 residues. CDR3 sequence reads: CSARERVETQYF. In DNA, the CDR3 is TGCAGTGCTAGAGAGCGCGTAGAGACCCAGTACTTC.

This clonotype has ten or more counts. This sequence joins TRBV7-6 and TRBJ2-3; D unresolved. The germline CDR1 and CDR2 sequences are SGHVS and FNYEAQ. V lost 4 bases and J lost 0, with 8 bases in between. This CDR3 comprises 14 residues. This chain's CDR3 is CASSWKSSTDTQYF. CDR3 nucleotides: TGTGCCAGCAGCTGGAAATCTAGCACAGATACGCAGTATTTT. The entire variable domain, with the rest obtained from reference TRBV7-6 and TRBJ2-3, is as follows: GAGVSQSPRYKVTKRGQDVALRCDPISGHVSLYWYRQALGQGPEFLTYFNYEAQQDKSGLPNDRFSAERPEGSISTLTIQRTEQRDSAMYRCASSWKSSTDTQYFGPGTRLTVL.

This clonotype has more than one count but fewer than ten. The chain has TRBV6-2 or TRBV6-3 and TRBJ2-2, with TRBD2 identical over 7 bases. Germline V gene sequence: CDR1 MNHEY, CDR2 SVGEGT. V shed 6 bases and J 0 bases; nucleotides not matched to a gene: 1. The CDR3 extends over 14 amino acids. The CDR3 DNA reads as TGTGCCAGCAGGCGGGAGTCGAACACCGGGGAGCTGTTTTTT. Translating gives CASRRESNTGELFF.

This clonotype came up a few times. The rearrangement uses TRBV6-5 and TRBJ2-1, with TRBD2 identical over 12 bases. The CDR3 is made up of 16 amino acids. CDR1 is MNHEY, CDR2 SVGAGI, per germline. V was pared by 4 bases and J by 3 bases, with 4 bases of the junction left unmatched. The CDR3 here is CASSSTSGGFYNEQFF. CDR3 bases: TGTGCCAGCAGTTCAACTAGCGGGGGGTTCTACAATGAGCAGTTCTTC.

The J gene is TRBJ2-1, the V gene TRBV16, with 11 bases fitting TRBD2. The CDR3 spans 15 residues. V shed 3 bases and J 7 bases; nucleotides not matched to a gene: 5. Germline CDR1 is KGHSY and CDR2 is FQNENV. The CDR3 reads CASSQPGLAGNEQFF. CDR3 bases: TGTGCCAGCAGCCAGCCAGGACTAGCGGGTAATGAGCAGTTCTTC. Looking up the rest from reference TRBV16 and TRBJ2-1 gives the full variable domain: GEEVAQTPKHLVRGEGQKAKLYCAPIKGHSYVFWYQQVLKNEFKFLISFQNENVFDETGMPKERFSAKCLPNSPCSLEIQATKLEDSAVYFCASSQPGLAGNEQFFGPGTRLTVL.

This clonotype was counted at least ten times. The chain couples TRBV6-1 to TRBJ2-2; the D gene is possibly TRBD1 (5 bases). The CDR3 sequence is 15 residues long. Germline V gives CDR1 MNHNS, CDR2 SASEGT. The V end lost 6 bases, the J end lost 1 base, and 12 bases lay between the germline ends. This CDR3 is CASRTEGENTGELFF. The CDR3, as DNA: TGTGCCAGCAGGACCGAAGGGGAGAACACCGGGGAGCTGTTTTTT.

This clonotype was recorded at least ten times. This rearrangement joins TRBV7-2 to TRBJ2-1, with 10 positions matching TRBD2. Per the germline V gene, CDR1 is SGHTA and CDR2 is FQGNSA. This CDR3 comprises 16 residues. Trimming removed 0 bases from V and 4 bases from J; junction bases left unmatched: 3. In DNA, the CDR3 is TGTGCCAGCAGCTTAGCTAGCGGGAGGTGGTACAATGAGCAGTTCTTC. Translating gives CASSLASGRWYNEQFF.

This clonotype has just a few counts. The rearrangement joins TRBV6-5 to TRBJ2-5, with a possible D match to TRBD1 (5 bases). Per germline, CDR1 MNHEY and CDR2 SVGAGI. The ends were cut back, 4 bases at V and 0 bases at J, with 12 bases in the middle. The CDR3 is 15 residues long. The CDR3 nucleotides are TGTGCCAGCAGTTCCCACGAGACAGACCAAGAGACCCAGTACTTC. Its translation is CASSSHETDQETQYF.

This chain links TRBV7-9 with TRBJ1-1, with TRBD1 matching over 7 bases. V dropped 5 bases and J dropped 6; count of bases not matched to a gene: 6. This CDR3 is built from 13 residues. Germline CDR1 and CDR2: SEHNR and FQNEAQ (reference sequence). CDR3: CASSLSRGSEAFF. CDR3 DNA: TGTGCCAGCAGCCTCAGCAGGGGGTCTGAAGCTTTCTTT.

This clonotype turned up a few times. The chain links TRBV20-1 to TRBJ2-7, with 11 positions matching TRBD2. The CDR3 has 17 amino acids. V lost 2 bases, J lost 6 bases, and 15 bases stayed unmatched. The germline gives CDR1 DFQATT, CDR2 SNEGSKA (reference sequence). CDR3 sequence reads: CSARPGTSGPGGFEQYF. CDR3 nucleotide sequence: TGCAGTGCTAGACCGGGGACTAGCGGCCCAGGGGGGTTCGAGCAGTACTTC.

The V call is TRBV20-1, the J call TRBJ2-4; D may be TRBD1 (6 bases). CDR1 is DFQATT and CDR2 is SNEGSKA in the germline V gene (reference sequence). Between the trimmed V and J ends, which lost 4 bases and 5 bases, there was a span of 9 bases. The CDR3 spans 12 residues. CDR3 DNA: TGCAGTGCTACCCGGACAGAAAACATTCAGTACTTC. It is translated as CSATRTENIQYF.

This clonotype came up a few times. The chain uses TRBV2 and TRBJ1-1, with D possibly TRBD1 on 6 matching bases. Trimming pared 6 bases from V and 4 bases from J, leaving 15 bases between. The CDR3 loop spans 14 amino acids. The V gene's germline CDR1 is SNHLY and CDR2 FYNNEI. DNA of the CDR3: TGTGCCAGCAGCCAGGGGAGATTGGGCACTGAAGCTTTCTTT. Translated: CASSQGRLGTEAFF.